The 27 T cell receptor beta chains below all came from one sample that was sequenced in a study of beta chain features in type 1 diabetes. cDNA synthesis used the whole RNA isolate, giving expressed TCRB sequences. This table comes from immunoSEQ multiplex PCR, and its TCRdb copy is limited to in-frame clones, with some not included. Among nearly 350,000 clones, less than 9.5% were seen once, and the ten largest hold around 0.45%. The sample taken for sequencing was central memory CD4+ T cells from blood. The receptors come from a young woman in good health.

This clone occurred many times. The rearrangement joins TRBV7-9 to TRBJ2-7; 13 bases map to TRBD2. The CDR3 consists of 16 residues. V was clipped by 3 bases and J by 1 base; unmatched bases: 3. Germline CDR1 and CDR2: SEHNR and FQNEAQ (reference sequence). The CDR3 nucleotides are TGTGCCAGCAGCTTGCGGACTAGCGGGAGTTCCTACGAGCAGTACTTC. Translating gives CASSLRTSGSSYEQYF.

This clone was seen a handful of times. This chain uses TRBV23-1 with TRBJ2-3; no clear D gene. TRBV23-1 qualifies as an ORF whose function is uncertain. Trimming removed 1 base at V and 0 bases at J, with 5 bases between. There are 14 residues in the CDR3. As DNA, the CDR3 is TGCGCCAGCAGTCAATTGCCCAGCACAGATACGCAGTATTTT. Protein product: CASSQLPSTDTQYF.

On this clone itself: A read error may be the cause here, since a much bigger clone is one base away. The same CDR3 also results from other DNA sequences found in this sample. The CDR3 nucleotides are TGTGCCAGCAGCCTCTCGAACACCGGGGAGCTGTTTTTT. Protein product: CASSLSNTGELFF. This sequence joins TRBV7-3 and TRBJ2-2, with D hard to call. Between the trimmed V and J ends, which lost 5 bases and 0 bases, there was a span of 4 bases. This CDR3 region has 13 residues. Germline lookup yields CDR1 SGHTA and CDR2 FQGTGA.

This clone was found a few times. The gene calls are TRBV9 and TRBJ1-3, with 7 bases that match TRBD1. This CDR3 is 15 amino acids long. CDR1 is SGDLS and CDR2 is YYNGEE in the germline V gene. Losses at the gene ends were 3 bases for V and 4 bases for J; bases not matched to a gene: 7. Here the CDR3 reads CASSATGNRGNTIYF. The CDR3 region has the DNA TGTGCCAGCAGCGCGACAGGGAACCGAGGAAACACCATATATTTT.

The CDR3 spells CASRTPAYEQYF. DNA of the CDR3: TGTGCCAGCAGAACACCAGCCTACGAGCAGTACTTC. The rearrangement uses TRBV28 and TRBJ2-7; D unclear. Germline CDR1 and CDR2: MDHEN and SYDVKM. V lost 6 bases and J 2 bases, leaving 8 bases between the germline ends. The CDR3 consists of 12 residues.

The J gene is TRBJ2-1, the V gene TRBV20-1; D is uncertain. V was cut by 5 bases and J by 4 bases, with 6 bases left in between. The germline gives CDR1 DFQATT, CDR2 SNEGSKA (reference sequence). This CDR3 has 11 amino acids. The DNA for the CDR3 is TGCAGTGCTGATATATACAATGAGCAGTTCTTC. This sequence encodes CSADIYNEQFF.

This clone was counted a few times. The chain links TRBV9 to TRBJ2-6; D unclear. The CDR3 consists of 13 residues. V was cut by 4 bases and J by 2 bases, with 4 bases left in between. Looked up from germline, CDR1 is SGDLS and CDR2 is YYNGEE. CDR3 region: CASSFTGANVLTF. As DNA, the CDR3 is TGTGCCAGCAGCTTCACTGGGGCCAACGTCCTGACTTTC.

V gene TRBV7-8 combines with J gene TRBJ1-2; TRBD1 aligns across 10 bases. The germline gives CDR1 SGHVS, CDR2 FQNEAQ. The CDR3 covers 15 residues. V shed 5 bases, J shed 4 bases, and the junction held 7 bases outside the gene matches. The CDR3 loop is CASSPLGTGVYGYTF. DNA of the CDR3: TGTGCCAGCAGCCCCCTCGGGACAGGGGTCTATGGCTACACCTTC.

The rearrangement uses TRBV9 and TRBJ1-3, with TRBD1 matching 7 bases. V was pared by 3 bases and J by 0 bases, with 18 bases of the junction left unmatched. Looked up from germline, CDR1 is SGDLS and CDR2 is YYNGEE. The length of the CDR3 is 20 residues. The CDR3 loop is CASSAHYMPRQGISGNTIYF. In nucleotides, the CDR3 is TGTGCCAGCAGCGCCCATTATATGCCTCGACAGGGAATCTCTGGAAACACCATATATTTT.

This clone was detected only once. The gene calls are TRBV7-2 and TRBJ1-2; 7 bases align to TRBD1. The CDR3 spans 15 residues. CDR1 and CDR2 from the germline V gene are SGHTA and FQGNSA. V shed 1 base and J 4 bases; nucleotides not matched to a gene: 6. In nucleotides, the CDR3 is TGTGCCAGCAGCTTAGACAGGGGAGTTCTCTATGGCTACACCTTC. Translating it yields CASSLDRGVLYGYTF.

The rearrangement joins TRBV2 to TRBJ1-5; unclear D gene. The germline gives CDR1 SNHLY, CDR2 FYNNEI. The CDR3 is 14 amino acids. V was pared by 4 bases and J by 8 bases, with 15 bases between. CDR3 region: CASSGSQPNEPQHF. The CDR3 coding sequence is TGTGCCAGCAGTGGGTCACAGCCAAATGAGCCCCAGCATTTT.

This clone has more than one count but fewer than ten. Germline is not matched at one junction end, which may reflect a read error. The CDR3 spells CASSVDQGRHLIF. CDR3 nucleotides: TGTGCCAGCAGCGTAGATCAAGGGAGACATCTGATCTTC. The V call is TRBV9, the J call TRBJ2-1; D might be TRBD2 (5 bases). Germline CDR1 is SGDLS and CDR2 is YYNGEE. The CDR3 loop spans 13 amino acids.

The table lists this clone with a few counts. This chain connects TRBV7-3 to TRBJ2-5; 9 bases map to TRBD2. Looked up from germline, CDR1 is SGHTA and CDR2 is FQGTGA. The CDR3 is 16 residues long. V lost 2 bases to trimming and J lost 2 bases; unmatched junction nucleotides: 6. The CDR3 sequence is CASSLVFSGGQETQYF. The CDR3 nucleotides read TGTGCCAGCAGCTTAGTCTTTAGCGGGGGACAAGAGACCCAGTACTTC.

The genes are TRBV29-1 and TRBJ2-7, with no clear D. The CDR3 is made up of 11 amino acids. Germline-derived CDR1 and CDR2 are SQVTM and ANQGSEA. V lost 2 bases to trimming and J lost 6 bases, with 8 bases between them. The CDR3 is CSVEHVREQYF. CDR3 coding DNA: TGCAGCGTTGAACACGTTCGCGAGCAGTACTTC.

This clone was seen only a few times. The chain couples TRBV7-3 to TRBJ2-7; D is unresolved. This CDR3 spans 12 amino acids. From germline, CDR1 is SGHTA and CDR2 FQGTGA. V lost 2 bases, J lost 4 bases, and 6 bases lay in between. The CDR3 region is CASSLDEYEQYF. Written as DNA, the CDR3 is TGTGCCAGCAGCTTAGACGAGTACGAGCAGTACTTC.

CDR3 loop: CASSQDGRGGDEQFF. CDR3 DNA: TGTGCCAGCAGCCAAGATGGGCGGGGGGGTGATGAGCAGTTCTTC. The chain uses TRBV14 and TRBJ2-1; 9 bases are a match to TRBD2. The germline V gene encodes CDR1 SGHDN and CDR2 FVKESK. The ends lost 0 bases at V and 8 bases at J; junction bases unmatched: 5. This CDR3 region has 15 residues.

This clone was detected a few times. The V and J genes are TRBV25-1 and TRBJ1-4; the D is unclear. Trimming removed 1 base from V and 0 bases from J, with 12 bases in between. There are 17 residues in the CDR3. CDR1 MGHDK and CDR2 SYGVNS come from the germline V gene. CDR3 in DNA: TGTGCCAGCAGTGAATCGAGCAGGCCGACAACTAATGAAAAACTGTTTTTT. Its translation is CASSESSRPTTNEKLFF. Full variable domain (outside the CDR3, taken from reference TRBV25-1 and TRBJ1-4): EADIYQTPRYLVIGTGKKITLECSQTMGHDKMYWYQQDPGMELHLIHYSYGVNSTEKGDLSSESTVSRIRTEHFPLTLESARPSHTSQYLCASSESSRPTTNEKLFFGSGTQLSVL.

V gene TRBV28 combines with J gene TRBJ1-5; D not resolved. CDR1 is MDHEN and CDR2 is SYDVKM in the germline V gene. Trimming pared 5 bases from V and 0 bases from J, leaving 5 bases between. The CDR3 sequence is 13 residues long. In nucleotides, the CDR3 is TGTGCCAGCAGTCTGGATAGCAATCAGCCCCAGCATTTT. Its protein product is CASSLDSNQPQHF.

The table lists this clone with a few counts. The chain is built from TRBV5-1 and TRBJ1-1, with a possible D match to TRBD1 (5 bases). The V and J ends lost 0 bases and 7 bases respectively, with 7 bases between them. This CDR3 has 12 amino acids. Germline CDR1 and CDR2: SGHRS and YFSETQ. The CDR3 region is CASSLERGEAFF. For the CDR3, the DNA is TGCGCCAGCAGCTTGGAGAGGGGTGAAGCTTTCTTT.

V is TRBV19 and J is TRBJ2-2, with 13 bases identical to TRBD2. Per the germline V gene, CDR1 is LNHDA and CDR2 is SQIVND (reference sequence). V was clipped by 4 bases and J by 7 bases; unmatched bases: 6. The CDR3 spans 16 residues. CDR3 nucleotides: TGTGCCAGTAGTAGTTGGACTAGCGGGAGAATCGGGGAGCTGTTTTTT. It codes for CASSSWTSGRIGELFF.

This clone showed up just a few times. This chain joins TRBV14 and TRBJ2-5; D possibly corresponds to TRBD2 (6 bases). The CDR3 has 15 amino acids. Trimming cost V 3 bases and J 1 base, with 12 bases left between them. CDR1 and CDR2 (germline): SGHDN, FVKESK. In DNA, the CDR3 is TGTGCCAGCAGCCAGTTTAGCGGATTCCAAGAGACCCAGTACTTC. This sequence encodes CASSQFSGFQETQYF.

This clone appeared a few times. The chain links TRBV2 to TRBJ2-3; D not certain. Trimming pared 6 bases from V and 7 bases from J, leaving 14 bases between. CDR1 and CDR2 from the germline V gene are SNHLY and FYNNEI. This CDR3 contains 13 residues. CDR3 loop: CASSESHGYTQYF. CDR3 in DNA: TGTGCCAGCAGCGAGAGCCATGGGTATACGCAGTATTTT.

The gene calls are TRBV2 and TRBJ2-3, with a tentative D call TRBD1 (5 bases). Trimming took 6 bases from V and 6 from J, leaving 13 bases between them. The CDR3 is made up of 13 amino acids. Germline assignment: CDR1 SNHLY and CDR2 FYNNEI. CDR3 in amino acids: CASRLLQGDTQYF. The CDR3 DNA reads as TGTGCCAGCAGGCTCCTCCAGGGTGATACGCAGTATTTT.

This clone was counted a few times. The rearrangement joins TRBV6-5 to TRBJ1-1, with D possibly TRBD1 on 5 matching bases. Germline V gene data show CDR1 as MNHEY and CDR2 as SVGAGI. This CDR3 is built from 14 residues. Trimming cost V 5 bases and J 10 bases, with 20 bases left between them. CDR3 sequence (DNA): TGTGCCAGCAGTCCCCAGTCAGGGTGGAGCCTAGCTTTCTTT. It yields the protein CASSPQSGWSLAFF.

In this sample, this clone turned up a few times. V usage is TRBV27 and J usage is TRBJ2-5; D possibly uses TRBD1 or TRBD2 (5 bases each). V lost 6 bases and J 5 bases, leaving 13 bases between the germline ends. CDR3 length equals 13 residues. The germline CDR1 and CDR2 sequences are MNHEY and SMNVEV (reference sequence). CDR3 nucleotide sequence: TGTGCCAGCAGCTGGGGGTATCTGGAGACCCAGTACTTC. Its protein is CASSWGYLETQYF.

The V gene is TRBV6-1, the J gene TRBJ2-3, with D uncertain. From germline, CDR1 is MNHNS and CDR2 SASEGT. Trimming took off 7 bases at V and 1 base at J, with 9 bases between the two ends. The CDR3 runs 13 residues. CDR3 sequence (DNA): TGTGCCAGCAAGAGCACAGGCACAGATACGCAGTATTTT. It specifies CASKSTGTDTQYF.

V and J are TRBV14 and TRBJ2-1, with 9 bases fitting TRBD1. The V gene end was trimmed by 4 bases and the J gene end by 4 bases; junction bases not matched to a gene: 8. Germline loops: CDR1 SGHDN, CDR2 FVKESK. This CDR3 spans 16 amino acids. The CDR3 nucleotides are TGTGCCAGCAGCCTCACCGGGACAGGGTATTACAATGAGCAGTTCTTC. This translates into CASSLTGTGYYNEQFF.